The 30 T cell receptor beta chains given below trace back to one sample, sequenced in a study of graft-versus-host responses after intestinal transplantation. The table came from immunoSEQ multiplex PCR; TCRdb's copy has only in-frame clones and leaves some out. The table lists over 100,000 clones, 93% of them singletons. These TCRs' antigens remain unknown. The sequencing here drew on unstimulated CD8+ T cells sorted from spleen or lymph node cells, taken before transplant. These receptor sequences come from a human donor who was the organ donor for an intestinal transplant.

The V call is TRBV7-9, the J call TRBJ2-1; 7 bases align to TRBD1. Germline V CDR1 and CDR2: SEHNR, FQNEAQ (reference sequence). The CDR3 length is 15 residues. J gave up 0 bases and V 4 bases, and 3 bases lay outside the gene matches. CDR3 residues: CASSSRQGSYNEQFF. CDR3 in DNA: TGTGCCAGCAGCTCCCGACAGGGCTCCTACAATGAGCAGTTCTTC.

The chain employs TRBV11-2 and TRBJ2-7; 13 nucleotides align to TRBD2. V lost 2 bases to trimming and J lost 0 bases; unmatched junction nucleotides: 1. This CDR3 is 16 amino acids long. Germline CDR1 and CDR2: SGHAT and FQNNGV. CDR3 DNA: TGTGCCAGCAGCTTATGGACTAGCGGGAGCTCCTACGAGCAGTACTTC. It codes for CASSLWTSGSSYEQYF.

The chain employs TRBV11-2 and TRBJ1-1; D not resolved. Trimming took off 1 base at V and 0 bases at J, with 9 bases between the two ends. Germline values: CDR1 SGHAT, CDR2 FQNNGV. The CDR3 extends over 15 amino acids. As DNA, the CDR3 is TGTGCCAGCAGCTTAGTCCCGGTAGTGAACACTGAAGCTTTCTTT. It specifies CASSLVPVVNTEAFF.

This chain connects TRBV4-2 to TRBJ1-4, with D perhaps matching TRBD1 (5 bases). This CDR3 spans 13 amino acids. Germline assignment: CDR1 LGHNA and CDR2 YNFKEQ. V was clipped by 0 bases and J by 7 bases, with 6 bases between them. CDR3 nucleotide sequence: TGTGCCAGCAGCCAAGAAGGGGCTGAAAAACTGTTTTTT. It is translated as CASSQEGAEKLFF.

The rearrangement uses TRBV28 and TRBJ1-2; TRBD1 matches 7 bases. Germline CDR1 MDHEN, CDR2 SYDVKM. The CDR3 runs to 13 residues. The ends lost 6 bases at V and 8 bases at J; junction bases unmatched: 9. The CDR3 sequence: CASRVQGRSGYTF. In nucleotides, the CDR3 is TGTGCCAGCAGAGTACAGGGGCGTAGCGGCTACACCTTC.

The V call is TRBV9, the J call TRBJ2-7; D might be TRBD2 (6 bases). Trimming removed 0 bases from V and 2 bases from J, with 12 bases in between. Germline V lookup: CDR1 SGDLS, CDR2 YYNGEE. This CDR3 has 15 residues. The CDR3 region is CASSVGLARTYEQYF. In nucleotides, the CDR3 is TGTGCCAGCAGCGTAGGTCTAGCGAGAACCTACGAGCAGTACTTC. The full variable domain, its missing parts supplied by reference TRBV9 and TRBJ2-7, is DSGVTQTPKHLITATGQRVTLRCSPRSGDLSVYWYQQSLDQGLQFLIQYYNGEERAKGNILERFSAQQFPDLHSELNLSSLELGDSALYFCASSVGLARTYEQYFGPGTRLTVT.

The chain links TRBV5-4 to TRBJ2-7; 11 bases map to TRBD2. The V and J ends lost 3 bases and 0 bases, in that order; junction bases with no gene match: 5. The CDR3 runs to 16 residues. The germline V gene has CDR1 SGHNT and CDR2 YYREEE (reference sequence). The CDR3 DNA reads TGTGCCAGCAGCTCCCACGGACTAGCGGGCTCCTACGAGCAGTACTTC. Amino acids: CASSSHGLAGSYEQYF.

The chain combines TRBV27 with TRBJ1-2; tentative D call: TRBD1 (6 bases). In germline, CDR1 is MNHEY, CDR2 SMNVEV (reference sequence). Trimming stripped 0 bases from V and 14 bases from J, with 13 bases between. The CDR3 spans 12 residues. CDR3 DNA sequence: TGTGCCAGCAGTTTATCGGCGGGGGCAAGGACCTTC. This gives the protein CASSLSAGARTF.

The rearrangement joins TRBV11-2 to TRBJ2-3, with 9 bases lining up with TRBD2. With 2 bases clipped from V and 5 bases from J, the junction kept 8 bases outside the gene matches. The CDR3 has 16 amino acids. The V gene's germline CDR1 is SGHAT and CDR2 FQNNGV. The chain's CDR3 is CASSLRPGLAIDTQYF. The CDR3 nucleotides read TGTGCCAGCAGCTTACGACCGGGACTAGCAATAGATACGCAGTATTTT.

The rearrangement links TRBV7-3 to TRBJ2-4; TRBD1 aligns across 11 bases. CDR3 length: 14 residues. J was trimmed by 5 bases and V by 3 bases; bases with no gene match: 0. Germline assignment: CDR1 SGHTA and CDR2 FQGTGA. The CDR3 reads CASSLDRGQNIQYF. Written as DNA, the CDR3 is TGTGCCAGCAGCTTGGACAGGGGGCAAAACATTCAGTACTTC.

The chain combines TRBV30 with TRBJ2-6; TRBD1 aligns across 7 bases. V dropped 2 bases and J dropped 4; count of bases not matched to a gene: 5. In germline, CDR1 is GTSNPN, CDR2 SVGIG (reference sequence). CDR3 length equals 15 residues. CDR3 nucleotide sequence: TGTGCCTGGAGTACTACAGGGGAAGGGGCCAACGTCCTGACTTTC. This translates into CAWSTTGEGANVLTF.

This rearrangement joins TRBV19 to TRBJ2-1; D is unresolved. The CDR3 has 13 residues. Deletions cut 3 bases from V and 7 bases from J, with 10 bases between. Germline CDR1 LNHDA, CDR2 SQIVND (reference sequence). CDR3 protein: CASSIQSWNEQFF. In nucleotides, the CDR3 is TGTGCCAGTAGTATCCAGTCATGGAATGAGCAGTTCTTC. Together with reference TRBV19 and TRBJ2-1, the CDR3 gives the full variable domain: DGGITQSPKYLFRKEGQNVTLSCEQNLNHDAMYWYRQDPGQGLRLIYYSQIVNDFQKGDIAEGYSVSREKKESFPLTVTSAQKNPTAFYLCASSIQSWNEQFFGPGTRLTVL.

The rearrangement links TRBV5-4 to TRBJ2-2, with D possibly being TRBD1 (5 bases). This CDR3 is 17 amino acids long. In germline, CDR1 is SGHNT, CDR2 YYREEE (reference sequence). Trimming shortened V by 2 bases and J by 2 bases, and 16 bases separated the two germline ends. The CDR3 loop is CASSLTVSRANTGELFF. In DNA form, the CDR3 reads TGTGCCAGCAGCTTAACGGTCTCCAGGGCCAACACCGGGGAGCTGTTTTTT.

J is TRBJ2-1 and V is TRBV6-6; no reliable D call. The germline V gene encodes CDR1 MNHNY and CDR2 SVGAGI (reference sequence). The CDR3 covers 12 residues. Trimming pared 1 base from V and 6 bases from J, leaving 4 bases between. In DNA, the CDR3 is TGTGCCAGCAGTTACTTGGGCAATGAGCAGTTCTTC. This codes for CASSYLGNEQFF.

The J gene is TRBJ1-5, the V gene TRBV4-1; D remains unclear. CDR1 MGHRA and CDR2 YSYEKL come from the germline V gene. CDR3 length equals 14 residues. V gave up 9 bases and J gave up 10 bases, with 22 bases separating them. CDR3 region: CASSSDGLSRPQHF. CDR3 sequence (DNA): TGCGCCAGTTCCTCTGACGGGTTGAGTCGACCCCAGCATTTT.

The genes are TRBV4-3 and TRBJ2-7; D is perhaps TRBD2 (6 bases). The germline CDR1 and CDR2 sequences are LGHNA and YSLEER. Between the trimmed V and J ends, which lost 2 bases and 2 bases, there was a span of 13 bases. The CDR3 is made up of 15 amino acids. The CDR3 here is CASSQSRDSPYEQYF. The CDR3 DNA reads TGCGCCAGCAGCCAATCCCGGGACTCCCCCTACGAGCAGTACTTC.

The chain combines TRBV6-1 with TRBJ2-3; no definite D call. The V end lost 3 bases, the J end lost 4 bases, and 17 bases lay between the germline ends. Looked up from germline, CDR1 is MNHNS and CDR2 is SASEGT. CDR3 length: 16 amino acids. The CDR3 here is CASSEIVTAVPDTQYF. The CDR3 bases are TGTGCCAGCAGTGAGATCGTCACCGCAGTCCCAGATACGCAGTATTTT.

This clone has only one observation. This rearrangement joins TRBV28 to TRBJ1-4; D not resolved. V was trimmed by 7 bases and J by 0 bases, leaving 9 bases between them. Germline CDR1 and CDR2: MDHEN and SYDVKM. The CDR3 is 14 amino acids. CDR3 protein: CASISSATNEKLFF. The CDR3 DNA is TGTGCCAGCATCTCCAGTGCAACTAATGAAAAACTGTTTTTT.

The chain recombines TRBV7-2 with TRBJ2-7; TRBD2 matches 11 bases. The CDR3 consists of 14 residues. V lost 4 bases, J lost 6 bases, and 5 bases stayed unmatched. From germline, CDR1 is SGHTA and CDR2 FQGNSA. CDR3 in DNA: TGTGCCAGCAGCTGGGGACTAGCGGCCTCCGAGCAGTACTTC. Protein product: CASSWGLAASEQYF.

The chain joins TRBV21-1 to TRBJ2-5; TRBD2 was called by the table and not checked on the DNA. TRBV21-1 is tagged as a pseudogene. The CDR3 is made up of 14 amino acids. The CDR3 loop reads CASSSGGGIETQYF. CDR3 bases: TGTGCCAGCAGCAGCGGGGGGGGCATAGAGACCCAGTACTTC.

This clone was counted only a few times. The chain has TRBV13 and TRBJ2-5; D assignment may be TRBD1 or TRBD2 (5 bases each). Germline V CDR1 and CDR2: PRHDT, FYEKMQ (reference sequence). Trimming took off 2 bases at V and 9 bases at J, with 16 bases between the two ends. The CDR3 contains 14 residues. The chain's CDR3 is CASSLRDGEMAQYF. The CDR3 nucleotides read TGTGCCAGCAGCTTACGGGACGGAGAAATGGCCCAGTACTTC.

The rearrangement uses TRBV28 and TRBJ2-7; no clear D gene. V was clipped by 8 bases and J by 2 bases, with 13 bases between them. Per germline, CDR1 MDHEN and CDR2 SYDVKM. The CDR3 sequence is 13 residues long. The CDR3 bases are TGTGCCAGCTCCGACGAGTTTGCCTACGAGCAGTACTTC. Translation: CASSDEFAYEQYF.

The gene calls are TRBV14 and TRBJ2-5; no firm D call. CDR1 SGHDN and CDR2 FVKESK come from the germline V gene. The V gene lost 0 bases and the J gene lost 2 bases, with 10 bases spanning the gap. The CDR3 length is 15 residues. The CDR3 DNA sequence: TGTGCCAGCAGCCAAGATAGGCTAGTGCAAGAGACCCAGTACTTC. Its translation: CASSQDRLVQETQYF.

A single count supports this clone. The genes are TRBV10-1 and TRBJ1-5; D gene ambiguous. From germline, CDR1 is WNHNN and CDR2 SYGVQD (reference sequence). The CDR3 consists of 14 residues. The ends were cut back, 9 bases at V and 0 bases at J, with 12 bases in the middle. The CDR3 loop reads CAREVPYSNQPQHF. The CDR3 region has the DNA TGCGCCAGGGAGGTTCCATATAGCAATCAGCCCCAGCATTTT.

The CDR3 nucleotides read TGTGCCTGGCAAACTAGCGGGAGGGCCGTGTCCTACGAGCAGTACTTC. This translates into CAWQTSGRAVSYEQYF. The V and J genes are TRBV30 and TRBJ2-7; TRBD2 aligns across 13 bases. Germline CDR1 and CDR2: GTSNPN and SVGIG (reference sequence). J gave up 1 base and V 5 bases, and 8 bases lay outside the gene matches. The CDR3 runs 16 residues.

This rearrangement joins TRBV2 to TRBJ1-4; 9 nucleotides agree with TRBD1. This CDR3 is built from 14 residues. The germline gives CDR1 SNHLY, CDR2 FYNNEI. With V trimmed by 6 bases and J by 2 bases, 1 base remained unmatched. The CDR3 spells CASRQGATNEKLFF. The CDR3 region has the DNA TGTGCCAGCAGACAGGGGGCGACTAATGAAAAACTGTTTTTT.

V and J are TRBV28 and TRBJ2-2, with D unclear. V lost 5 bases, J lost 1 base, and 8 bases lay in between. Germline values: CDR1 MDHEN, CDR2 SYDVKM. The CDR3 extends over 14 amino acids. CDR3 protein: CASSRQLNTGELFF. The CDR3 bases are TGTGCCAGCAGTCGCCAATTGAACACCGGGGAGCTGTTTTTT.

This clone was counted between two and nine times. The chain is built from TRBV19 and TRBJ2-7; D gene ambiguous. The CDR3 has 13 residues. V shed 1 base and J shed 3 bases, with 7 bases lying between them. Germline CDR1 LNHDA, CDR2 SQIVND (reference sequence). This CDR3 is CASSIGPNYEQYF. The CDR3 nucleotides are TGTGCCAGTAGTATAGGGCCCAACTACGAGCAGTACTTC. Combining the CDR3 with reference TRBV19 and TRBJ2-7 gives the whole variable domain DGGITQSPKYLFRKEGQNVTLSCEQNLNHDAMYWYRQDPGQGLRLIYYSQIVNDFQKGDIAEGYSVSREKKESFPLTVTSAQKNPTAFYLCASSIGPNYEQYFGPGTRLTVT.

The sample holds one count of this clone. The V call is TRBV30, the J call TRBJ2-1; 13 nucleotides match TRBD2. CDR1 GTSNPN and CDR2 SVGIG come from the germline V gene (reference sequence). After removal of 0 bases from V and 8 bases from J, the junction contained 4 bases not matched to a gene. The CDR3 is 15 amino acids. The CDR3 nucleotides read TGTGCCTGGAGTGTACGGACTAGCGGGAGTGATGAGCAGTTCTTC. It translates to CAWSVRTSGSDEQFF.

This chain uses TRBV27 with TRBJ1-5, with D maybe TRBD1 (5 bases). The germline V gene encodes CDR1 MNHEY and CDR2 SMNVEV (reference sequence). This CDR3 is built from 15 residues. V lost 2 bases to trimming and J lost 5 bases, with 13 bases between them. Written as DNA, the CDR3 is TGTGCCAGCAGTTTAGACGCCTGGGGGTATCAGCCCCAGCATTTT. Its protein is CASSLDAWGYQPQHF.